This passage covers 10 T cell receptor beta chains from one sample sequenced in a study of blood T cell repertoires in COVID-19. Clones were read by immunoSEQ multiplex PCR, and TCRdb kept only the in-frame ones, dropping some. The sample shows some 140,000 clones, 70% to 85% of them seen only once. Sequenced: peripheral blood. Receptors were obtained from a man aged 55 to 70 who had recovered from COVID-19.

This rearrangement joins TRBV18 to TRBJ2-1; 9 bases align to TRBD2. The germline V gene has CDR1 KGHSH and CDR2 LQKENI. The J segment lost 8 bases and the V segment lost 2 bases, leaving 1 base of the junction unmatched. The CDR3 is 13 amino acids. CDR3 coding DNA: TGTGCCAGCTCACCAGGGACTAGCTATGAGCAGTTCTTC. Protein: CASSPGTSYEQFF.

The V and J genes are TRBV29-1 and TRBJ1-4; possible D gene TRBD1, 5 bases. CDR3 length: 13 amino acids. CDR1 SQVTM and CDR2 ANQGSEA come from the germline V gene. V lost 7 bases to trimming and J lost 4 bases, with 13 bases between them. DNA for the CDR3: TGCAGCGCTAAGACAGATAGTAATGAAAAACTGTTTTTT. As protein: CSAKTDSNEKLFF.

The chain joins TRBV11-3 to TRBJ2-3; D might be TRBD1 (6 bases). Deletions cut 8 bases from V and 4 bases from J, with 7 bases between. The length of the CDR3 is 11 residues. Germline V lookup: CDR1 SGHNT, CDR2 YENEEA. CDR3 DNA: TGTGCCAGCTCAGGGGCAGATACGCAGTATTTT. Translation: CASSGADTQYF.

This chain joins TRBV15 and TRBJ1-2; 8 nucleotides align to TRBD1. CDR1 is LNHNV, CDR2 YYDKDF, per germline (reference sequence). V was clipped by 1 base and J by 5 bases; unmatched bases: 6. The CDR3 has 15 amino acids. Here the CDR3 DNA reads TGTGCCACCAGCAGAGCCGGACAGGGAGGATATGGCTACACCTTC. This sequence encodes CATSRAGQGGYGYTF.

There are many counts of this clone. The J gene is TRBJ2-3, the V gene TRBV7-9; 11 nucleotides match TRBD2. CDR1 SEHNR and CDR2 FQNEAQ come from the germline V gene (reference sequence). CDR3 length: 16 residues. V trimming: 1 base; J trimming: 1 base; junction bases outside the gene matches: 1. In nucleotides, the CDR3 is TGTGCCAGCAGCTTAGTACTAGCGGGGGGCACAGATACGCAGTATTTT. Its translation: CASSLVLAGGTDTQYF.

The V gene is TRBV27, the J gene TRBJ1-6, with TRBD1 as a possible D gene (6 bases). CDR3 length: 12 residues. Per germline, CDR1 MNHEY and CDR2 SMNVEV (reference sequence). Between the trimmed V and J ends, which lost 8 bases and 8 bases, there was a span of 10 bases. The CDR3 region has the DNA TGTGCCAGCGGGACACGATATTCACCCCTCCACTTT. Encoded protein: CASGTRYSPLHF.

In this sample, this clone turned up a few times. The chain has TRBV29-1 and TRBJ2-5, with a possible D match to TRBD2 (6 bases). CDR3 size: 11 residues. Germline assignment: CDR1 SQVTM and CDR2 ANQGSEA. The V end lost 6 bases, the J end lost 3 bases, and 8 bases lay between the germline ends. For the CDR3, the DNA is TGCAGCGTCGGGAGTAAAGAGACCCAGTACTTC. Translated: CSVGSKETQYF.

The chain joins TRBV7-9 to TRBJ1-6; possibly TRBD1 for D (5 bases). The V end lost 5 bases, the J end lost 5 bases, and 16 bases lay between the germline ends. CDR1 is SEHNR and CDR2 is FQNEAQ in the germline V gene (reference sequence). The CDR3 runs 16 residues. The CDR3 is CASSPAGRQHNSPLHF. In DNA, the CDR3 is TGTGCCAGCAGCCCGGCGGGGCGGCAGCATAATTCACCCCTCCACTTT.

The CDR3 here is CASLKGTGGPNTGELFF. DNA of the CDR3: TGTGCCAGCCTAAAAGGGACAGGGGGCCCGAACACCGGGGAGCTGTTTTTT. The gene calls are TRBV2 and TRBJ2-2, with 12 bases identical to TRBD1. The CDR3 covers 17 residues. The J segment lost 0 bases and the V segment lost 8 bases, leaving 7 bases of the junction unmatched. CDR1 and CDR2 (germline): SNHLY, FYNNEI.

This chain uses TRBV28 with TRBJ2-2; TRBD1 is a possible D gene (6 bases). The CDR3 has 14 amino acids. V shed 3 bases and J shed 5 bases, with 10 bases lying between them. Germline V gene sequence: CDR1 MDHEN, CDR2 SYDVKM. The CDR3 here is CASSFGQKTGELFF. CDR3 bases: TGTGCCAGCAGTTTTGGACAGAAGACCGGGGAGCTGTTTTTT.